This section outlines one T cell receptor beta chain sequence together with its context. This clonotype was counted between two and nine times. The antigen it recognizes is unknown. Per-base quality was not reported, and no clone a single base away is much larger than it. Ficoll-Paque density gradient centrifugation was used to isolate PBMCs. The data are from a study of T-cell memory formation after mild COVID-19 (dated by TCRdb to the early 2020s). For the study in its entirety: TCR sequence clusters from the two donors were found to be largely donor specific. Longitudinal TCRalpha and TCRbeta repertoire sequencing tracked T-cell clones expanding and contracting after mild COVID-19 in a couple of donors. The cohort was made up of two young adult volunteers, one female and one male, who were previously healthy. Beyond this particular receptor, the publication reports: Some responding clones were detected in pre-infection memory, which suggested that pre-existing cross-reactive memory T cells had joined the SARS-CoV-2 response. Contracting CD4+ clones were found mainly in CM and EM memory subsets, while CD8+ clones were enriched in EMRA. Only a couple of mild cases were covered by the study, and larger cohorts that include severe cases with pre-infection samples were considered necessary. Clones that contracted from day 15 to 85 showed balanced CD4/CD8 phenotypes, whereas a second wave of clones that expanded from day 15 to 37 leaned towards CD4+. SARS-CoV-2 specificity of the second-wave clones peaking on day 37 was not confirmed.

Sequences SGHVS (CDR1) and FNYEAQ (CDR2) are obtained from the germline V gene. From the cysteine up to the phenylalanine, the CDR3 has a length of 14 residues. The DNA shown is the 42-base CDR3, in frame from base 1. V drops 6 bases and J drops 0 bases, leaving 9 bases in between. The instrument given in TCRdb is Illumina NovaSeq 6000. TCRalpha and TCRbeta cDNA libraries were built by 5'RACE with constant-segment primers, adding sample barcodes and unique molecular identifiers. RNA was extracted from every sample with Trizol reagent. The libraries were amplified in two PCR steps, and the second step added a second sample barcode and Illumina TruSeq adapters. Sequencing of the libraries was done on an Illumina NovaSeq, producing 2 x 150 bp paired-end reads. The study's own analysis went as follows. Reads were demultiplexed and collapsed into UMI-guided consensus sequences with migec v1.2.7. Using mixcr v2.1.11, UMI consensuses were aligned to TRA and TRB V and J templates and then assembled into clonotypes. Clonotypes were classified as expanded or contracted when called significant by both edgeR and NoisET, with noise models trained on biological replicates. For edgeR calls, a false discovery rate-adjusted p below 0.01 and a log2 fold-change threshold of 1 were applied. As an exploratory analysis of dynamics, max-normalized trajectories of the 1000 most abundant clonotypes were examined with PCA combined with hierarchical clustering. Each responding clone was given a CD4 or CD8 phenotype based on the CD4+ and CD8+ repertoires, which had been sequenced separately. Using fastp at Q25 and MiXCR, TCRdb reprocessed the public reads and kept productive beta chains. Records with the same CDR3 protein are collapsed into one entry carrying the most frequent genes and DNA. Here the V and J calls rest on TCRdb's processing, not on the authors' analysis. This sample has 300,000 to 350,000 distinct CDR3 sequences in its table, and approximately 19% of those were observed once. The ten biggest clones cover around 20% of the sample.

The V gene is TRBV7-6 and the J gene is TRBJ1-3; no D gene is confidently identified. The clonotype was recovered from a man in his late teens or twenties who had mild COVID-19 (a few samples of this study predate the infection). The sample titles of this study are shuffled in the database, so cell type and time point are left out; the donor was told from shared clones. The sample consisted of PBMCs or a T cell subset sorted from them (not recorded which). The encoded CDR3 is CASRDTRSGNTIYF. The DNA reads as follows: TGTGCCAGCAGAGACACCCGCTCTGGAAACACCATATATTTT.